This T cell receptor (beta chain) is from a study of T cell responses to AZD1222 COVID-19 vaccine. Points from the study as a whole: A mostly white British donor set with more females was recruited, and clonal diversity was possibly underestimated. Rises in breadth and depth of Spike-specific TCRs came after two AZD1222 doses. Repertoire collection took place solely once the T cell response had peaked.

The method was immunoSEQ multiplex PCR; TCRdb's version includes in-frame clones alone and lacks a portion of them. The table includes more than 150,000 clones, around 87% detected once. V was cut by 8 bases and J by 1 base, with 16 bases left in between. CDR1 and CDR2 from the germline V gene are MDHEN and SYDVKM. The CDR3 contains 15 residues. Concerning this clone: Its antigen is unidentified.

The sample consisted of peripheral blood, taken on day 0 of MenACWY control vaccination. The gene calls are TRBV28 and TRBJ2-3, with a tentative D call TRBD2 (6 bases). The sequence was obtained from an adult in good health. CDR3 bases: TGTGCCAGCCCCCCCCGGAGGGTAGGCACAGATACGCAGTATTTT. Translating it yields CASPPRRVGTDTQYF.